This T cell receptor (beta chain) was recovered during a study of T cell responses to AZD1222 COVID-19 vaccine. The protocol was immunoSEQ multiplex PCR, while the TCRdb copy is restricted to in-frame clones and leaves out a portion. Altogether about 100,000 clones are present, about four fifths being singletons, with the ten largest covering 17%. Germline CDR1 reads MNHEY; CDR2 reads SVGEGT. V shed 5 bases, J shed 14 bases, and the junction held 10 bases outside the gene matches. This CDR3 is 13 amino acids long. The V call is TRBV6-2 or TRBV6-3, the J call TRBJ1-5; TRBD1 matches 9 bases. The sequence was collected from an adult in good health. Sequencing was performed on peripheral blood, taken on day 0 of AZD1222 vaccination. The CDR3 DNA follows: TGTGCCAGCAGTAATTTACAGGGGGCCGGGGAGCATTTT. It translates to CASSNLQGAGEHF.